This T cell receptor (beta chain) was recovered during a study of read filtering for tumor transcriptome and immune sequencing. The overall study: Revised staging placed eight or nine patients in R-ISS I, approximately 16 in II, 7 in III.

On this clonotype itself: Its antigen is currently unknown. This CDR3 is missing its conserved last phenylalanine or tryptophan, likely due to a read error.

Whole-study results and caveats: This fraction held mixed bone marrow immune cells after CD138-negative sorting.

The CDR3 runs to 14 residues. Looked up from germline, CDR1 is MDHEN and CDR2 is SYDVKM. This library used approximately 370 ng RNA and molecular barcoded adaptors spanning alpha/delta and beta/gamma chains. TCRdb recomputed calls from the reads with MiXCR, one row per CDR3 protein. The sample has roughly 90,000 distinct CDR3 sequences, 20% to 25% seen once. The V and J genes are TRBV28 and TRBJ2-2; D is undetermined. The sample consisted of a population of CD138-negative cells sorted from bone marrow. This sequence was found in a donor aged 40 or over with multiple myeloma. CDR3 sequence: CAGSLWGNTGELFS. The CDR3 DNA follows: TGTGCCGGCAGTTTATGGGGGAACACCGGGGAGCTGTTTTCT.